This note documents a single T cell receptor beta chain sequence. Antigen: not known. This sample is drawn from a study of graft-versus-host responses after intestinal transplantation. Produced via immunoSEQ multiplex PCR; TCRdb's table is partial and in-frame only. The sample has about 47,000 clones, roughly 95% seen once. CDR3 length: 13 amino acids. The V gene's germline CDR1 is MNHEY and CDR2 SMNVEV (reference sequence). V was clipped by 8 bases and J by 5 bases, with 13 bases between them. The chain is built from TRBV27 and TRBJ2-1; D is unclear. The sample in question was unstimulated CD8+ T cells sorted from spleen or lymph node cells, obtained before transplant. The TCR originated in a human donor who was the organ donor for an intestinal transplant. CDR3 residues: CASRPLGNNEQFF. The CDR3 bases are TGTGCCAGCCGCCCCTTGGGTAACAATGAGCAGTTCTTC.